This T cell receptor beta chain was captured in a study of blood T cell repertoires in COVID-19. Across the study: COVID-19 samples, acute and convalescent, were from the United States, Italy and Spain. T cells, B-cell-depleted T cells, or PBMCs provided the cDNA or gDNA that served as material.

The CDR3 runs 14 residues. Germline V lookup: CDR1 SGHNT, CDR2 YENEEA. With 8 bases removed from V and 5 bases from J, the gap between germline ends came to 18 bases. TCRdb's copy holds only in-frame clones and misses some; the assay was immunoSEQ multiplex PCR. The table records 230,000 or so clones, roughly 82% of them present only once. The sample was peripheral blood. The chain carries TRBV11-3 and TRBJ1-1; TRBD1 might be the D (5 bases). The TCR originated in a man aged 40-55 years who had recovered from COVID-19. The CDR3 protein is CASAQNGGKTEAFF. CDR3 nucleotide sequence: TGTGCCAGCGCCCAAAACGGGGGGAAGACTGAAGCTTTCTTT.